This T cell receptor (beta chain) was sequenced for a study of graft-versus-host responses after intestinal transplantation. About the research overall: Following induction with anti-thymocyte globulin, all recipients were given tacrolimus and steroids for two to three years. Whole-study results and caveats: In recipient marrow, GvH clones were found, and some appeared first in ileum or blood. Early post-transplant HvG declines tracked with peak circulating GvH clone levels.

Clones were read by immunoSEQ multiplex PCR, and TCRdb kept only the in-frame ones, dropping some. There are 9,500 to 15,000 clones in the sample; over 70% occur only once, and approximately 55% lies in the top ten. As regards this clone: The target antigen is unknown.

Trimming removed 4 bases from V and 0 bases from J; junction bases left unmatched: 7. Germline lookup yields CDR1 SGHRS and CDR2 YFSETQ. This CDR3 comprises 16 residues. The genes are TRBV5-1 and TRBJ2-7; TRBD2 matches at 10 bases. The origin of this receptor is a human patient who received an intestinal transplant, so some T cells may come from the graft donor. The sequencing used PBMCs, collected about 130 days after transplant. CDR3 sequence reads: CASSLGLARHSYEQYF. The CDR3 DNA reads as TGCGCCAGCAGCCTGGGACTAGCGCGACACTCCTACGAGCAGTACTTC.